This T cell receptor beta chain is from a study of blood T cell repertoires in COVID-19. Overall study: In each case, the material was cDNA or gDNA derived from T cells, B-cell-depleted T cells, or PBMCs.

Sequenced by immunoSEQ multiplex PCR; TCRdb stores in-frame clones only, minus some. The table lists approximately 30,000 clones, about 89% of them singletons. The sequence was obtained from a human donor in a cohort sampled during active COVID-19. Specimen: peripheral blood.

The CDR3 protein is CASGTGPGEKLFF. CDR3 coding DNA: TGCGCCAGCGGCACAGGGCCGGGTGAAAAACTGTTTTTT. The V and J genes are TRBV5-1 and TRBJ1-4, with D perhaps TRBD1 (6 bases). In germline, CDR1 is SGHRS, CDR2 YFSETQ. The CDR3 spans 13 residues. The V gene lost 7 bases and the J gene lost 7 bases, with 14 bases spanning the gap. Combining the CDR3 with reference TRBV5-1 and TRBJ1-4 gives the whole variable domain KAGVTQTPRYLIKTRGQQVTLSCSPISGHRSVSWYQQTPGQGLQFLFEYFSETQRNKGNFPGRFSGRQFSNSRSEMNVSTLELGDSALYLCASGTGPGEKLFFGSGTQLSVL.